This TCR beta chain is from a study of identifying expanded T cells in peripheral blood. This clone was counted between two and nine times. The CDR3 has 14 amino acids. V shed 4 bases and J shed 7 bases, with 14 bases lying between them. Germline lookup yields CDR1 LNHDA and CDR2 SQIVND (reference sequence). Data came from immunoSEQ multiplex PCR; TCRdb stores just in-frame clones and leaves some out. This table holds about 52,000 clones, around 82% found once. Collection occurred without any documented infections or immune events in donors. The clonotype originates from a person aged 18 to 70 in good health. The source material was blood. The chain recombines TRBV19 with TRBJ1-5; possible D gene TRBD1, 5 bases. CDR3 loop: CASSTGWGKQPQHF. In DNA form, the CDR3 reads TGTGCCAGTAGTACCGGTTGGGGGAAACAGCCCCAGCATTTT.